This TCR beta chain was sequenced during a study of regulatory T cells in long-lasting Graves disease. Study at large: For under 3 months, newly diagnosed Graves' patients had been taking antithyroid drugs.

Stated time point: newly diagnosed GD, antithyroid drugs for less than 3 months. The TCR library was made from RNA extracted from PBMCs. Combining iRepertoire HTBI primers with Arm-PCR of CDR3 regions, the authors built TCR beta libraries. In the source study's methods: Across the samples, identification revealed about 62 TRBV and 11 to 15 TRBJ segments. MiXCR, run by TCRdb on the multiplex PCR reads, gives a single entry per CDR3 protein. The V and J calls were determined by TCRdb, not by the authors. The sample has a few hundred thousand distinct CDR3 sequences; 15% to 20% are singletons. These data also formed part of another study, on T cells in Graves' hyperthyroidism and ophthalmopathy. That investigation notes: Blood also carried most thyroid clonotypes expanded above 0.001.

The sequence came from a young woman with Graves disease. The material sequenced was peripheral blood mononuclear cells (PBMCs), taken at new diagnosis, from a patient treated with antithyroid drugs.

The CDR3 coding sequence is TGTGCCAGCAGTTACACCGGGGACAGCAATCAGCCCCAGCATTTT. Its protein is CASSYTGDSNQPQHF. The V call is TRBV6-5, the J call TRBJ1-5; a possible D gene is TRBD1 (5 bases). Germline V gene lookup returns CDR1 MNHEY and CDR2 SVGAGI. V gave up 2 bases and J gave up 1 base, with 9 bases separating them. The CDR3 is 15 amino acids.